This entry describes one T cell receptor beta chain. As yet, its antigen is unknown. The CDR3 extends over 17 amino acids. From germline, CDR1 is DFQATT and CDR2 SNEGSKA (reference sequence). Trimming removed 1 base from V and 6 bases from J; junction bases left unmatched: 11. It was by quantitative 5'-RACE with molecular barcodes that TCR beta libraries were made. Via MiXCR, TCRdb re-called the 5' RACE reads, giving one row per CDR3 protein. This sample has 500,000 or so distinct CDR3 sequences, with approximately 5.3% found just once. This specimen belongs to a study of CD8 T cells in ankylosing spondylitis. Study-level results: It appeared that ankylosing spondylitis blood was characterized by a TCR beta motif of under ten highly homologous variants. Certain motif variants had earlier appeared in reactive arthritis synovial fluid and blood. Reports say disease-linked clones showed up significantly more in matched ankylosing spondylitis synovial fluid.

Sequenced input: blood, either unsorted or a sorted T cell fraction (not recorded which). The sequence was obtained from a male donor with ankylosing spondylitis. The chain has TRBV20-1 and TRBJ2-2; 10 nucleotides match TRBD1. The CDR3, as DNA: TGCAGTGCTAGAGGAGAGGGACAGGGGATTTTCTCCGGGGAGCTGTTTTTT. This sequence encodes CSARGEGQGIFSGELFF.